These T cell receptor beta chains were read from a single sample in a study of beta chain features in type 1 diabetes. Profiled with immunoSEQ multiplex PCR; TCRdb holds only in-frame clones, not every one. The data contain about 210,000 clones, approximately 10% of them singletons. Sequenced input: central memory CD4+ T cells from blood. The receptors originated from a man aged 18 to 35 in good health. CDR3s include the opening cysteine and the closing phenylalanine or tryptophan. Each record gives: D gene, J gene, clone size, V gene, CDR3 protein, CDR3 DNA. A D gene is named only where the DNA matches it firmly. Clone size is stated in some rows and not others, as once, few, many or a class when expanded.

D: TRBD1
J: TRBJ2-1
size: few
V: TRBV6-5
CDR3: CAMGADRVPNEQFF
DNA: TGTGCCATGGGCGCGGACAGGGTCCCCAATGAGCAGTTCTTC

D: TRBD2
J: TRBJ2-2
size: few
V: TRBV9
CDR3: CASSVDPAGLTGELFF
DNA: TGTGCCAGCAGCGTAGACCCAGCGGGATTAACCGGGGAGCTGTTTTTT

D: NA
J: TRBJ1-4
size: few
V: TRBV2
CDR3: CASGSDNEKLFF
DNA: TGTGCCAGCGGTTCGGATAATGAAAAACTGTTTTTT

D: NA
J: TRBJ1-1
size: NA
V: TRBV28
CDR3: CASSFQGEAFF
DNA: TGTGCCAGCAGTTTCCAGGGTGAAGCTTTCTTT

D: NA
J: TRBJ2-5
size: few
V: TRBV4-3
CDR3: CASSQDPAAEETQYF
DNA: TGCGCCAGCAGCCAAGATCCCGCCGCGGAGGAGACCCAGTACTTC

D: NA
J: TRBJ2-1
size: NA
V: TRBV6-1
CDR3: CASREDLSSYNEQFF
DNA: TGTGCCAGCAGAGAAGATCTTAGCTCCTACAATGAGCAGTTCTTC

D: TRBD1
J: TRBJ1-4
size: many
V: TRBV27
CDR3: CASSKTGGEKLFF
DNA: TGTGCCAGCAGTAAGACAGGGGGGGAAAAACTGTTTTTT

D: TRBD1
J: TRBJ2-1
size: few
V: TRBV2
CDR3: CASSGQGAVNEQFF
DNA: TGTGCCAGCAGCGGGCAGGGGGCGGTCAATGAGCAGTTCTTC

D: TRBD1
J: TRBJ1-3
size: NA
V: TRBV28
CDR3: CASSLPGTVTGNTIYF
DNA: TGTGCCAGCAGTTTACCCGGGACAGTTACTGGAAACACCATATATTTT

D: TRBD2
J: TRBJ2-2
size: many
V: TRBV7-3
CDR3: CASSLLAGENTGELFF
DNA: TGTGCCAGCAGCTTATTAGCGGGGGAGAACACCGGGGAGCTGTTTTTT

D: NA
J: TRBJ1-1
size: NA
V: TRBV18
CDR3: CASSLAQDQEAFF
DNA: TGTGCCAGCTCATTGGCCCAGGATCAGGAGGCTTTCTTT

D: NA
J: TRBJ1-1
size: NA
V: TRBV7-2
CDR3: CASSSLLNTEAFF
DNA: TGTGCCAGCAGCTCCTTATTGAACACTGAAGCTTTCTTT

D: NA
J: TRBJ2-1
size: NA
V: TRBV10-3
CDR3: CAISERSSSNEQFF
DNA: TGTGCCATCAGTGAGCGATCTAGTAGTAATGAGCAGTTCTTC

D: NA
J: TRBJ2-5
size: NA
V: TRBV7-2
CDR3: CASSPGPTAFLETQYF
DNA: TGTGCCAGCAGCCCTGGACCTACGGCGTTTTTAGAGACCCAGTACTTC

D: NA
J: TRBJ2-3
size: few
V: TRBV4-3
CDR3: CASSQDLADTQYF
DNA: TGCGCCAGCAGCCAAGATTTGGCAGATACGCAGTATTTT

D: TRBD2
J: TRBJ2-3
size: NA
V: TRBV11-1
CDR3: CASSPGLAGGPSDF
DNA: TGTGCCAGCAGCCCCGGACTAGCGGGAGGGCCCTCGGATTTT

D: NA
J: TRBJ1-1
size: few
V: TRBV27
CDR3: CASSLSPSQGGNTEAFF
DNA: TGTGCCAGCAGTTTATCCCCCTCACAGGGTGGGAACACTGAAGCTTTCTTT

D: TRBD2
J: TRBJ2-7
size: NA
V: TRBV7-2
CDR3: CASSFLAGGPPYF
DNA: TGTGCCAGCAGCTTCCTAGCGGGAGGGCCCCCGTACTTC

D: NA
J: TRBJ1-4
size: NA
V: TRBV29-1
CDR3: CSVSQTTNEKLFF
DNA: TGCAGCGTTTCACAGACAACTAATGAAAAACTGTTTTTT

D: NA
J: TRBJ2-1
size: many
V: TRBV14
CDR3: CASSQVATSYNEQFF
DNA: TGTGCCAGCAGCCAAGTCGCGACCTCCTACAATGAGCAGTTCTTC

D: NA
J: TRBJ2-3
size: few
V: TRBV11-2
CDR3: CASSLLWSDTQYF
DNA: TGTGCCAGCAGCTTACTCTGGTCCGATACGCAGTATTTT

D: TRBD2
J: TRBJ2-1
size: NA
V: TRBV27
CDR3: CASSLLGGFLYNEQFF
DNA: TGTGCCAGCAGTTTATTGGGAGGGTTCCTTTACAATGAGCAGTTCTTC

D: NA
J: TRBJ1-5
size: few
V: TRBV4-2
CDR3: CASSPLGGAINQPQHF
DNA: TGTGCCAGCAGCCCCCTAGGAGGGGCAATTAACCAGCCCCAGCATTTT

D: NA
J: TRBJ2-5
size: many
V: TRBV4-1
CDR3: CASSPFRGETQYF
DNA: TGCGCCAGCAGCCCGTTTCGGGGAGAGACCCAGTACTTC

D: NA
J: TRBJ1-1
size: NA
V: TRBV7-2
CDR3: CASSPMTGLPEAFF
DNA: TGTGCCAGCAGCCCCATGACAGGATTACCTGAAGCTTTCTTT

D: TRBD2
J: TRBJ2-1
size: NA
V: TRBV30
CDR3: CAWSARLAGGNEQFF
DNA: TGTGCCTGGAGTGCTCGACTAGCGGGGGGCAATGAGCAGTTCTTC

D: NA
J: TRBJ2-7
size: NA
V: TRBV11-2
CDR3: CASSFLGSLYEQYF
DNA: TGTGCCAGCAGCTTTTTGGGGTCCCTCTACGAGCAGTACTTC

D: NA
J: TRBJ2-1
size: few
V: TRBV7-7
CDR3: CASSPVGAAINNEQFF
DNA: TGTGCTAGCAGCCCCGTGGGGGCGGCTATTAACAATGAGCAGTTCTTC

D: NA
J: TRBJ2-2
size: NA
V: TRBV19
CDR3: CASSTLDYSNTGELFF
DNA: TGTGCCAGTAGTACGCTGGACTACTCGAACACCGGGGAGCTGTTTTTT

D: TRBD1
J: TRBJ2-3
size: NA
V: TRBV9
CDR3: CASSFQGAADTQYF
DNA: TGTGCCAGCAGCTTCCAGGGGGCGGCAGATACGCAGTATTTT

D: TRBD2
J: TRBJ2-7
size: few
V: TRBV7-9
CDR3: CASSFSAGGAGEQYF
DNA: TGTGCCAGCAGCTTCTCAGCGGGAGGGGCCGGGGAGCAGTACTTC

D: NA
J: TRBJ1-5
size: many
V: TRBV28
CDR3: CASSWSNQPQHF
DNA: TGTGCCAGCAGCTGGAGCAATCAGCCCCAGCATTTT

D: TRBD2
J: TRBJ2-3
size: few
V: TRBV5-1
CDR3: CASSERTSVDTQYF
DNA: TGCGCCAGCAGCGAAAGGACTAGCGTTGATACGCAGTATTTT

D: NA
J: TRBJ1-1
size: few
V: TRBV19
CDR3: CASIPQGNTEAFF
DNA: TGTGCCAGTATCCCCCAGGGGAACACTGAAGCTTTCTTT

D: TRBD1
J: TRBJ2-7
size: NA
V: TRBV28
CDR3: CASTLQGGYEQYF
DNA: TGTGCCAGCACCCTACAGGGGGGCTACGAGCAGTACTTC

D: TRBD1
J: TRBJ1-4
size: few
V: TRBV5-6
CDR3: CASSLGRGRNEKLFF
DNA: TGTGCCAGCAGCTTGGGCAGGGGGCGAAATGAAAAACTGTTTTTT

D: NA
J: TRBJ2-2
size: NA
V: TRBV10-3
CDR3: CAIGRTGELFF
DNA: TGTGCCATCGGGAGGACCGGGGAGCTGTTTTTT

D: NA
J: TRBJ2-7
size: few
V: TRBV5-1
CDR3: CASSPTPQGEQYF
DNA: TGCGCCAGCAGCCCAACACCACAGGGAGAGCAGTACTTC

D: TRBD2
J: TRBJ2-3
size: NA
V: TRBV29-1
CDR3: CSVAMLASGTSTDTQYF
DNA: TGCAGCGTTGCCATGTTGGCTAGCGGCACCAGCACAGATACGCAGTATTTT

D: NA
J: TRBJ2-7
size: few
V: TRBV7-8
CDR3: CASSKWQDKSEQYF
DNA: TGTGCCAGCAGCAAGTGGCAGGATAAGAGCGAGCAGTACTTC

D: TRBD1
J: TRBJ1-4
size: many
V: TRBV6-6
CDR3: CASSTQGEGKLFF
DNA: TGTGCCAGCAGTACACAGGGGGAAGGAAAACTGTTTTTT

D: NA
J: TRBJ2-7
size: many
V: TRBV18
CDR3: CASSPSLEGYEQYF
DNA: TGTGCCAGCTCACCTTCCCTTGAAGGGTACGAGCAGTACTTC

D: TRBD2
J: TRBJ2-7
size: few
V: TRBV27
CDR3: CASSPPRTSVYEQYF
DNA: TGTGCCAGCAGTCCGCCTAGGACTAGCGTATACGAGCAGTACTTC

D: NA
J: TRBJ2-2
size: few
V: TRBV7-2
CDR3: CASSLERRNTGELFF
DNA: TGTGCCAGCAGCTTAGAAAGGCGAAACACCGGGGAGCTGTTTTTT

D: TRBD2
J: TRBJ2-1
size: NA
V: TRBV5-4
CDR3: CASSLAGTSGRNEQFF
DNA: TGTGCCAGCAGCTTGGCCGGGACTAGCGGGCGTAATGAGCAGTTCTTC

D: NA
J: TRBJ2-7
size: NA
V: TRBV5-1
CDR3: CASSSTGHPTYEQYF
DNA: TGCGCCAGCAGCTCAACGGGACATCCCACCTACGAGCAGTACTTC

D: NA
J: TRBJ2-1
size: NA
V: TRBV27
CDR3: CASSLSSGVRNEQFF
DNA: TGTGCCAGCAGTTTATCCTCAGGGGTTAGGAATGAGCAGTTCTTC

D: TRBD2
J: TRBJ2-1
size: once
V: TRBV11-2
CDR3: CASSLGASGSNEQFF
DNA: TGTGCCAGCAGCTTAGGTGCTAGCGGAAGCAATGAGCAGTTCTTC

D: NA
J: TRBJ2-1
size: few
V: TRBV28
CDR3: CASSSGGGQNEQFF
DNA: TGTGCCAGCAGTTCCGGAGGGGGCCAGAATGAGCAGTTCTTC

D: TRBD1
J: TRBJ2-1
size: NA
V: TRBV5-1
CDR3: CASSLGAGTANEQFF
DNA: TGCGCCAGCAGCTTAGGGGCAGGGACAGCAAATGAGCAGTTCTTC